The 19 T cell receptor beta chains reported below all come from one sample, sequenced in a study of blood T cell repertoires in COVID-19. Measured with immunoSEQ multiplex PCR; TCRdb has only the in-frame clones, and not every one. The data show about 210,000 clones, 80% seen once. Sequenced sample: PBMCs or T cells enriched from blood (not recorded which). The receptors were sampled from a man aged 25-45 years with acute COVID-19.

CDR3 sequence reads: CASSLRGGGNSPLHF. In DNA, the CDR3 is TGTGCCAGCAGCTTACGGGGAGGTGGTAATTCACCCCTCCACTTT. This sequence joins TRBV5-4 and TRBJ1-6; D unclear. In germline, CDR1 is SGHNT, CDR2 YYREEE (reference sequence). Trimming left V 2 bases short and J 6 bases short, with 12 bases between. This CDR3 has 15 residues.

Turning to this clone: The sample contains more than one DNA sequence encoding this CDR3. V is TRBV5-1 and J is TRBJ1-2, with D unclear. The CDR3 runs to 13 residues. Germline CDR1 is SGHRS and CDR2 is YFSETQ. Trimming left V 0 bases short and J 7 bases short, with 10 bases between. The CDR3 loop reads CASSLEDGGGYTF. CDR3 DNA: TGCGCCAGCAGCTTGGAAGATGGCGGTGGCTACACCTTC.

This sequence joins TRBV7-9 and TRBJ1-1; 11 bases map to TRBD1. The germline gives CDR1 SEHNR, CDR2 FQNEAQ (reference sequence). The CDR3 is 14 amino acids. V shed 4 bases and J 2 bases; nucleotides not matched to a gene: 0. CDR3 protein: CASSWTGGNTEAFF. The CDR3 DNA sequence: TGTGCCAGCAGCTGGACAGGGGGCAACACTGAAGCTTTCTTT.

This clone was seen only a few times. The chain joins TRBV5-5 to TRBJ2-3, with 9 bases aligning to TRBD1. The CDR3 sequence is 18 residues long. CDR1 SGHKS and CDR2 YYEKEE come from the germline V gene (reference sequence). V was clipped by 5 bases and J by 2 bases; unmatched bases: 15. Here the CDR3 reads CASSSTVRDRVITDTQYF. The CDR3 nucleotides read TGTGCCAGCAGTTCGACAGTGCGGGACAGGGTCATCACAGATACGCAGTATTTT.

The CDR3 here is CASSADRVSYEQYF. The CDR3 DNA reads TGTGCCAGCAGTGCAGACAGGGTATCCTACGAGCAGTACTTC. The chain employs TRBV25-1 and TRBJ2-7; 7 bases align to TRBD1. CDR1 and CDR2 (germline): MGHDK, SYGVNS. The CDR3 spans 14 residues. Losses at the gene ends were 4 bases for V and 1 base for J; bases not matched to a gene: 4.

The rearrangement links TRBV29-1 to TRBJ1-2; D gene uncertain. CDR1 is SQVTM, CDR2 ANQGSEA, per germline. This CDR3 has 12 amino acids. V was pared by 2 bases and J by 7 bases, with 11 bases between. CDR3 protein: CSVESGTRGYTF. The CDR3 DNA reads as TGCAGCGTTGAATCGGGTACCCGTGGCTACACCTTC.

V and J are TRBV7-3 and TRBJ1-1; D gene unclear. Trimming shortened V by 6 bases and J by 1 base, and 12 bases separated the two germline ends. The CDR3 length is 14 residues. Germline V gene data show CDR1 as SGHTA and CDR2 as FQGTGA. The CDR3: CASSYGRGNTEAFF. CDR3 DNA: TGTGCCAGCAGTTACGGACGGGGGAACACTGAAGCTTTCTTT. Based on the CDR3 plus reference TRBV7-3 and TRBJ1-1, the full variable domain is GAGVSQTPSNKVTEKGKYVELRCDPISGHTALYWYRQSLGQGPEFLIYFQGTGAADDSGLPNDRFFAVRPEGSVSTLKIQRTERGDSAVYLCASSYGRGNTEAFFGQGTRLTVV.

The chain couples TRBV2 to TRBJ1-5; TRBD1 might be the D (5 bases). Germline V gives CDR1 SNHLY, CDR2 FYNNEI. CDR3 length equals 16 residues. V gave up 7 bases and J gave up 0 bases, with 16 bases separating them. The CDR3 DNA sequence: TGTGCCAGCAAGGCATTGGGGCAATATAGCAATCAGCCCCAGCATTTT. This sequence encodes CASKALGQYSNQPQHF.

The CDR3 nucleotides read TGCGCCAGCAGGGGTACAGGGGGCAAAAGGAACACTGAAGCTTTCTTT. This codes for CASRGTGGKRNTEAFF. The rearrangement joins TRBV5-1 to TRBJ1-1, with 9 bases aligning to TRBD1. V was pared by 5 bases and J by 1 base, with 9 bases of the junction left unmatched. The CDR3 totals 16 residues. Germline assignment: CDR1 SGHRS and CDR2 YFSETQ. Based on the CDR3 plus reference TRBV5-1 and TRBJ1-1, the full variable domain is KAGVTQTPRYLIKTRGQQVTLSCSPISGHRSVSWYQQTPGQGLQFLFEYFSETQRNKGNFPGRFSGRQFSNSRSEMNVSTLELGDSALYLCASRGTGGKRNTEAFFGQGTRLTVV.

The V call is TRBV27, the J call TRBJ2-2; 13 positions agree with TRBD2. The length of the CDR3 is 17 residues. V lost 6 bases and J lost 6; bases outside the gene matches: 10. Germline-derived CDR1 and CDR2 are MNHEY and SMNVEV (reference sequence). CDR3 protein: CASRRTSGGGLSGELFF. In DNA form, the CDR3 reads TGTGCCAGCAGACGGACTAGCGGGGGAGGCTTGTCCGGGGAGCTGTTTTTT.

The chain uses TRBV28 and TRBJ1-2; 7 nucleotides agree with TRBD1. With V trimmed by 4 bases and J by 8 bases, 7 bases remained unmatched. The V gene's germline CDR1 is MDHEN and CDR2 SYDVKM. The CDR3 loop spans 13 amino acids. Written as DNA, the CDR3 is TGTGCCAGCAGTTCCACAGGGGCGCGGGGCTACACCTTC. Protein sequence: CASSSTGARGYTF.

V and J are TRBV2 and TRBJ2-3; TRBD2 is a possible D gene (7 bases). Germline CDR1 SNHLY, CDR2 FYNNEI. Trimming left V 1 base short and J 4 bases short, with 12 bases between. The CDR3 consists of 15 residues. In DNA, the CDR3 is TGTGCCAGCAGTGAAGGAGGGGGGGTTGCAGATACGCAGTATTTT. It translates to CASSEGGGVADTQYF.

This clone was picked up one time. This rearrangement joins TRBV10-3 to TRBJ1-1; possible D gene TRBD1, 6 bases. The CDR3 covers 14 residues. Per germline, CDR1 ENHRY and CDR2 SYGVKD. Trimming cost V 4 bases and J 4 bases, with 13 bases left between them. CDR3: CAISATGKSTEAFF. The CDR3 region has the DNA TGTGCCATCAGTGCCACAGGGAAATCCACTGAAGCTTTCTTT.

CDR3 nucleotide sequence: TGTGCCAGTAGCCCCCAAGGGGGCGGTCAGCCCCAGCATTTT. Its protein is CASSPQGGGQPQHF. This chain uses TRBV19 with TRBJ1-5, with TRBD1 identical over 7 bases. Germline V gene data show CDR1 as LNHDA and CDR2 as SQIVND (reference sequence). The CDR3 runs 14 residues. With V trimmed by 6 bases and J by 6 bases, 8 bases remained unmatched.

This sequence joins TRBV29-1 and TRBJ1-4; 8 bases line up with TRBD1. This CDR3 comprises 16 residues. Germline V gives CDR1 SQVTM, CDR2 ANQGSEA. V shed 5 bases, J shed 5 bases, and the junction held 13 bases outside the gene matches. CDR3 sequence (DNA): TGCAGCGTTTCCGGGGCTGACAGGGGCGTAAATGAAAAACTGTTTTTT. Protein: CSVSGADRGVNEKLFF.

This sequence joins TRBV19 and TRBJ2-1; 9 bases match TRBD1. The V and J ends lost 2 bases and 6 bases, in that order; junction bases with no gene match: 2. Germline CDR1 is LNHDA and CDR2 is SQIVND (reference sequence). This CDR3 spans 14 amino acids. CDR3 sequence reads: CASSILQGANEQFF. In nucleotides, the CDR3 is TGTGCCAGTAGTATACTACAGGGGGCCAATGAGCAGTTCTTC.

The chain employs TRBV28 and TRBJ1-1; D is ambiguous. Germline loops: CDR1 MDHEN, CDR2 SYDVKM. The CDR3 totals 14 residues. V was trimmed by 2 bases and J by 3 bases, leaving 10 bases between them. The CDR3 DNA is TGTGCCAGCAGTTTAGTGGTTTCGGACACTGAAGCTTTCTTT. Residues: CASSLVVSDTEAFF. Full variable domain (rest looked up from reference TRBV28 and TRBJ1-1): DVKVTQSSRYLVKRTGEKVFLECVQDMDHENMFWYRQDPGLGLRLIYFSYDVKMKEKGDIPEGYSVSREKKERFSLILESASTNQTSMYLCASSLVVSDTEAFFGQGTRLTVV.

The gene calls are TRBV2 and TRBJ1-1; tentative D call: TRBD1 (5 bases). This CDR3 is 13 amino acids long. V was shortened by 5 bases and J by 6 bases, with 13 bases between the two germline ends. Germline values: CDR1 SNHLY, CDR2 FYNNEI. CDR3 nucleotide sequence: TGTGCCAGCAGTCCCGACGGGGGTCCTGAAGCTTTCTTT. Its protein product is CASSPDGGPEAFF.

The J gene is TRBJ2-1, the V gene TRBV5-1, with 9 bases fitting TRBD2. This CDR3 is 16 amino acids long. The V gene's germline CDR1 is SGHRS and CDR2 YFSETQ. Trimming at V came to 2 bases and at J to 10 bases, leaving 13 bases not matched to a gene. As DNA, the CDR3 is TGCGCCAGCAGCTTTATTAGCGGGGGAGGGGGCACGGAGCAGTTCTTC. Its protein is CASSFISGGGGTEQFF.